These T cell receptor beta chains were read from a single sample in a study of T-cell memory formation after mild COVID-19. TCRdb independently ran MiXCR on the 5' RACE reads; one entry per CDR3 protein. Of 150,000 to 200,000 distinct CDR3 sequences detected, about 14% appear once; the ten largest clones hold roughly 14%. The sample consisted of PBMCs or a T cell subset sorted from them (not recorded which). Receptors were obtained from an adult woman who had mild COVID-19 (a few samples of this study predate the infection). Cell type and time point are not known. Each CDR3 is given with its conserved first and last residue. Fields, in order: J gene, D gene, clone size, V gene, CDR3 protein, CDR3 DNA. A D gene is named only where the DNA matches it firmly. Rows may omit the clone size; those that give it use once, few, many or a size class.

TRBJ1-2 | TRBD1 | few | TRBV5-8 | CASSLSPDRDYGYTF | TGTGCCAGCAGCTTGTCACCTGACAGGGACTATGGCTACACCTTC
TRBJ1-4 | . | . | TRBV7-6 | CASSFLGAPNEKLFF | TGTGCCAGCAGCTTCTTGGGGGCTCCTAATGAAAAACTGTTTTTT
TRBJ2-1 | . | . | TRBV9 | CASSVYTFDNEQFF | TGTGCCAGCAGCGTATACACCTTCGACAATGAGCAGTTCTTC
TRBJ2-1 | . | . | TRBV24-1 | CATKGQNNEQFF | TGTGCCACCAAAGGACAGAACAATGAGCAGTTCTTC
TRBJ2-7 | . | . | TRBV7-3 | CASRDGGSKQYF | TGTGCCAGCCGGGACGGCGGGTCCAAGCAGTACTTC
TRBJ2-5 | TRBD2 | . | TRBV11-1 | CASRVRAGALQETQYF | TGTGCCAGCAGAGTAAGAGCGGGGGCCCTCCAAGAGACCCAGTACTTC
TRBJ2-7 | TRBD1 | . | TRBV4-1 | CASSQGRQGSDEQYF | TGCGCCAGCAGCCAAGGAAGACAGGGTAGCGACGAGCAGTACTTC
TRBJ2-3 | . | few | TRBV25-1 | CASGFTDTQYF | TGTGCCAGCGGGTTCACAGATACGCAGTATTTT
TRBJ1-2 | . | . | TRBV19 | CACEDGKYGYTF | TGTGCCTGTGAGGACGGGAAGTATGGCTACACCTTC
TRBJ1-2 | . | few | TRBV7-9 | CASSLVFRSSYGYTF | TGTGCCAGCAGCTTAGTATTTCGGTCCTCCTATGGCTACACCTTC
TRBJ1-3 | . | . | TRBV7-9 | CASSLDLTSGNTIYF | TGTGCCAGCAGCTTAGACCTGACCTCTGGAAACACCATATATTTT
TRBJ2-7 | . | . | TRBV10-3 | CAISLTGDEQYF | TGTGCCATCAGTTTGACAGGTGACGAGCAGTACTTC
TRBJ2-3 | . | . | TRBV5-5 | CASSLIAENTQYF | TGTGCCAGCAGCTTGATAGCGGAAAATACGCAGTATTTT
TRBJ1-1 | . | . | TRBV6-2/TRBV6-3 | CASSYEGTEAFF | TGTGCCAGCAGTTACGAGGGCACTGAAGCTTTCTTT
TRBJ2-5 | . | . | TRBV12-3/TRBV12-4 | CASSFRSRRETQYF | TGTGCCAGCAGTTTTAGAAGCCGAAGGGAGACCCAGTACTTC
TRBJ2-3 | . | many | TRBV20-1 | CSVHPGTDTQYF | TGCAGTGTCCATCCAGGGACAGATACGCAGTATTTT
TRBJ2-7 | . | . | TRBV12-3/TRBV12-4 | CASSKSYEQYF | TGTGCCAGCAGTAAAAGCTACGAGCAGTACTTC
TRBJ1-2 | TRBD1 | . | TRBV20-1 | CSAPDRNNYGYTF | TGCAGTGCTCCGGACAGGAATAACTATGGCTACACCTTC
TRBJ2-1 | . | . | TRBV24-1 | CATSDSGSEQFF | TGTGCCACCAGTGATAGCGGTTCCGAGCAGTTCTTC
TRBJ2-7 | TRBD2 | few | TRBV15 | CATSREGGSVGEQYF | TGTGCCACCAGCAGAGAGGGAGGGAGTGTAGGCGAGCAGTACTTC
TRBJ2-5 | . | . | TRBV10-3 | CAIGRIQETQYF | TGTGCCATCGGTCGCATTCAAGAGACCCAGTACTTC
TRBJ2-1 | TRBD2 | . | TRBV24-1 | CATSAKLAGEMTGSYNEQFF | TGTGCCACCAGTGCAAAACTAGCGGGAGAGATGACCGGCTCCTACAATGAGCAGTTCTTC
TRBJ2-7 | TRBD2 | few | TRBV29-1 | CSVGRPLAGPYEQYF | TGCAGCGTTGGCCGACCCCTAGCGGGACCCTACGAGCAGTACTTC
TRBJ2-3 | TRBD1 | few | TRBV6-2/TRBV6-3 | CASSPGAGGVKDTQYF | TGTGCCAGCAGCCCCGGGGCAGGGGGCGTAAAAGATACGCAGTATTTT
TRBJ2-1 | TRBD2 | few | TRBV6-5 | CASSFSGRRGNEQFF | TGTGCCAGCAGTTTTAGCGGGAGAAGGGGCAATGAGCAGTTCTTC
TRBJ2-1 | . | few | TRBV29-1 | CSSQTDREGAGFF | TGCAGCTCACAAACCGACAGGGAGGGCGCCGGGTTCTTC
TRBJ1-2 | . | few | TRBV18 | CASSPDSGLYGYTF | TGTGCCAGCTCACCGGACAGCGGGTTATATGGCTACACCTTC
TRBJ2-1 | . | . | TRBV18 | CASSLRFDNEQFF | TGTGCCAGCTCACTAAGGTTTGACAATGAGCAGTTCTTC
TRBJ2-7 | TRBD2 | few | TRBV27 | CASSQTSGRAYEQYF | TGTGCCTCTTCTCAGACTAGCGGGCGGGCCTACGAGCAGTACTTC
TRBJ1-2 | TRBD1 | . | TRBV4-1 | CASSQTGTDGYTF | TGCGCCAGCAGCCAAACCGGGACAGACGGCTACACCTTC
TRBJ2-4 | TRBD2 | few | TRBV24-1 | CATSDDPTSGRGKNIQYF | TGTGCCACCAGTGATGACCCCACTAGCGGGAGAGGCAAAAACATTCAGTACTTC
TRBJ2-1 | TRBD2 | . | TRBV5-1 | CASSLASGSPSYNEQFF | TGCGCCAGCAGCTTGGCGAGCGGGAGTCCTTCCTACAATGAGCAGTTCTTC
TRBJ2-7 | . | . | TRBV10-3 | CAISDAYEQYF | TGTGCCATCAGTGATGCCTACGAGCAGTACTTC
TRBJ1-1 | . | few | TRBV3-1 | CASSPQGGGTEAFF | TGTGCCAGCAGCCCGCAGGGTGGTGGCACTGAAGCTTTCTTT
TRBJ1-2 | . | few | TRBV7-9 | CATKTTYGYTF | TGTGCCACCAAGACGACCTATGGCTACACCTTC
TRBJ2-3 | . | . | TRBV21-1 | CASHPFPRLAGDSDTQYF | TGTGCCAGCCATCCCTTTCCACGACTAGCGGGGGATTCAGATACGCAGTATTTT